The rows below give T cell receptor beta chains drawn from one sample of a study of cytomegalovirus exposure and HLA in healthy donors. Measured with immunoSEQ multiplex PCR; TCRdb has only the in-frame clones, and not every one. The table has around 100,000 clones, more than 60% seen once. The specimen sequenced was PBMCs. Receptors were obtained from a man aged 25-45 years in good health and CMV-seronegative. The CDR3 runs from the conserved cysteine through the conserved F or W. The order of the fields is J gene, V gene, D gene, clone size, CDR3 protein, CDR3 DNA. A D gene is named only where the DNA matches it firmly. A row's size may be missing; if present it is once, few, many or a size class.

TRBJ1-1,TRBV6-5,NA,few,CASSYRRGNTEAFF,TGTGCCAGCAGTTACCGCCGCGGGAACACTGAAGCTTTCTTT
TRBJ1-1,TRBV25-1,TRBD1,few,CASGQGGEAFF,TGTGCCAGCGGACAGGGGGGGGAAGCTTTCTTT
TRBJ2-7,TRBV27,NA,few,CASSSYPYEQYF,TGTGCCAGCAGTTCCTATCCCTACGAGCAGTACTTC
TRBJ2-2,TRBV6-1,NA,NA,CASSERQNTGELFF,TGTGCCAGCAGTGAGAGACAAAACACCGGGGAGCTGTTTTTT
TRBJ2-5,TRBV4-1,TRBD2,NA,CASRWLAGDKETQYF,TGCGCCAGCAGGTGGCTAGCGGGAGATAAAGAGACCCAGTACTTC
TRBJ1-2,TRBV19,NA,NA,CASSMVGVSGYTF,TGTGCCAGTAGTATGGTCGGGGTTTCGGGCTACACCTTC
TRBJ1-2,TRBV10-3,NA,NA,CAISDSHFYGYTF,TGTGCCATCAGTGATAGCCATTTTTATGGCTACACCTTC
TRBJ1-2,TRBV30,NA,NA,CAWTVASYGYTF,TGTGCCTGGACAGTGGCAAGCTATGGCTACACCTTC
TRBJ1-5,TRBV27,TRBD1,NA,CASRREAGGNQPQHF,TGTGCCAGCAGACGAGAGGCAGGGGGAAATCAGCCCCAGCATTTT
TRBJ1-1,TRBV2,NA,NA,CASRPHSTEAFF,TGTGCCAGCAGACCCCACAGCACTGAAGCTTTCTTT
TRBJ1-1,TRBV14,NA,once,CASSLSRGGSTEAFF,TGTGCCAGCAGCCTATCACGGGGGGGGTCGACTGAAGCTTTCTTT
TRBJ2-3,TRBV7-9,TRBD2,NA,CASSLAGEVTDTQYF,TGTGCCAGCAGTTTAGCGGGAGAAGTCACAGATACGCAGTATTTT
TRBJ2-5,TRBV7-2,TRBD1,NA,CASNLGTDQETQYF,TGTGCCAGCAACCTAGGGACAGACCAAGAGACCCAGTACTTC
TRBJ2-7,TRBV15,NA,once,CATSREEGHSYEQYF,TGTGCCACCAGCAGAGAAGAGGGTCACTCCTACGAGCAGTACTTC
TRBJ2-7,TRBV5-1,NA,NA,CASTHPGGAEQYF,TGCGCCAGCACCCACCCTGGGGGGGCCGAGCAGTACTTC
TRBJ2-1,TRBV7-3,TRBD2,NA,CASSLNWGLAGGLNEQFF,TGTGCCAGCAGCTTAAATTGGGGACTAGCGGGGGGTCTCAATGAGCAGTTCTTC
TRBJ1-1,TRBV15,NA,many,CATSNLFTGIMNTEAFF,TGTGCCACCAGCAATCTCTTTACAGGGATCATGAACACTGAAGCTTTCTTT
TRBJ2-7,TRBV19,NA,few,CASSIDRGADEQYF,TGTGCCAGTAGTATAGATCGGGGGGCGGACGAGCAGTACTTC
TRBJ2-7,TRBV5-4,NA,NA,CASSLGAGINEQYF,TGTGCCAGCAGCTTGGGGGCGGGGATCAACGAGCAGTACTTC
TRBJ1-3,TRBV18,TRBD1,NA,CASSPGTAIGNTIYF,TGTGCCAGCTCACCAGGGACAGCTATTGGAAACACCATATATTTT
TRBJ1-1,TRBV5-1,NA,NA,CASSLPGGIGEAFF,TGCGCCAGCAGCCTCCCCGGGGGTATCGGTGAAGCTTTCTTT
TRBJ2-3,TRBV5-1,NA,NA,CASSLPEGDTQYF,TGCGCCAGCAGCTTACCCGAGGGAGATACGCAGTATTTT
TRBJ1-5,TRBV30,TRBD1,NA,CAFDRGMGQPQHF,TGTGCCTTTGACAGGGGGATGGGTCAGCCCCAGCATTTT
TRBJ1-6,TRBV2,TRBD1,NA,CASSRILDRRGSPLHF,TGTGCCAGCAGCCGGATATTGGACAGGAGAGGTTCACCCCTCCACTTT
TRBJ2-7,TRBV29-1,NA,few,CSVEDLQGTYF,TGCAGCGTTGAAGATCTACAGGGCACGTACTTC
TRBJ2-7,TRBV9,NA,once,CASSVGQTTYEQYF,TGTGCCAGCAGCGTAGGACAGACCACCTACGAGCAGTACTTC
TRBJ2-7,TRBV7-6,TRBD2,NA,CASSEFALGGSYYEQYF,TGTGCCAGCAGCGAATTCGCCTTAGGCGGGAGTTATTACGAGCAGTACTTC
TRBJ1-5,TRBV29-1,NA,NA,CSVETGGGQPQHF,TGCAGCGTTGAGACGGGAGGAGGTCAGCCCCAGCATTTT
TRBJ1-1,TRBV7-9,TRBD1,NA,CASSLGQTTWITEAFF,TGTGCCAGCAGCTTGGGACAGACTACTTGGATCACTGAAGCTTTCTTT
TRBJ2-5,TRBV15,NA,NA,CATRGHRQNQETQYF,TGTGCCACCAGGGGGCACAGACAGAACCAAGAGACCCAGTACTTC
TRBJ2-7,TRBV7-9,NA,NA,CASSLAGSEQYF,TGTGCCAGCAGCTTAGCTGGGAGCGAGCAGTACTTC
TRBJ1-3,TRBV10-3,NA,NA,CAIREGSGNTIYF,TGTGCCATCCGGGAAGGGTCTGGAAACACCATATATTTT
TRBJ1-5,TRBV5-1,NA,NA,CASSLVIWTGNQPQHF,TGCGCCAGCAGCTTGGTAATATGGACAGGCAATCAGCCCCAGCATTTT
TRBJ1-2,TRBV7-8,TRBD1,NA,CASSRGTGVGWAYGYTF,TGTGCCAGCAGCCGGGGGACAGGGGTGGGGTGGGCCTATGGCTACACCTTC
TRBJ1-2,TRBV4-3,TRBD1,NA,CASSQDVGKGAINYGYTF,TGCGCCAGCAGCCAAGATGTAGGAAAGGGGGCGATTAACTATGGCTACACCTTC
TRBJ2-3,TRBV29-1,NA,NA,CSVERGGYSGSTDTQYF,TGCAGCGTTGAAAGGGGGGGTTATTCTGGTAGCACAGATACGCAGTATTTT
TRBJ1-5,TRBV4-3,NA,once,CASSRNRAQPQHF,TGCGCCAGCAGCCGTAACAGGGCACAGCCCCAGCATTTT
TRBJ2-3,TRBV12-5,TRBD2,NA,CASASLAGAPRPKVDTQYF,TGTGCTAGTGCCAGCCTAGCGGGGGCCCCTCGACCGAAGGTGGATACGCAGTATTTT
TRBJ1-5,TRBV6-5,TRBD1,once,CASRTTGGSNQPQHF,TGTGCCAGCAGGACCACAGGGGGTAGCAATCAGCCCCAGCATTTT
TRBJ1-3,TRBV7-2,TRBD1,NA,CASSTWTGGGNTIYF,TGTGCCAGCAGCACCTGGACAGGGGGAGGAAACACCATATATTTT
TRBJ2-1,TRBV19,TRBD2,few,CASTGLAGGQFF,TGTGCCAGCACAGGACTAGCGGGAGGGCAGTTCTTC
TRBJ1-1,TRBV19,NA,NA,CASSILAGGEAFF,NA
TRBJ2-3,TRBV6-6,TRBD1,NA,CALSGGQGVDTQYF,TGTGCCCTCTCAGGGGGACAGGGAGTAGATACGCAGTATTTT
TRBJ1-2,TRBV19,NA,once,CASSIDPRPYGYTF,TGTGCCAGTAGTATAGATCCGCGCCCCTATGGCTACACCTTC
TRBJ2-5,TRBV6-1,TRBD2,NA,CASSVSGRRAETQYF,TGTGCCAGCAGTGTAAGCGGGAGGCGGGCAGAGACCCAGTACTTC
TRBJ2-1,TRBV5-1,TRBD2,NA,CASSLGPSGRGNEQFF,TGCGCCAGCAGCTTGGGGCCTAGCGGGAGGGGCAATGAGCAGTTCTTC
TRBJ1-1,TRBV5-1,TRBD1,NA,CASSSPGQGITEAFF,TGCGCCAGCAGCTCACCGGGACAGGGAATCACTGAAGCTTTCTTT
TRBJ1-4,TRBV5-1,TRBD1,NA,CASSLQGDEKLFF,TGCGCCAGCTCTTTGCAGGGGGATGAAAAACTGTTTTTT
TRBJ1-2,TRBV6-5,TRBD1,NA,CASSPPDRLYSGYTF,TGTGCCAGCAGTCCCCCGGACAGGTTGTACAGTGGCTACACCTTC
TRBJ1-5,TRBV7-9,TRBD1,few,CSSSHTGTGNQPQHF,TGTTCCAGCAGCCACACAGGGACAGGGAATCAGCCCCAGCATTTT
TRBJ2-1,TRBV30,NA,NA,CAWSPDSVRAKQFF,TGTGCCTGGAGTCCGGACAGTGTAAGGGCGAAACAGTTCTTC
TRBJ1-5,TRBV2,NA,NA,CGTAGSGGGNQPQHF,TGTGGAACAGCGGGTTCGGGGGGTGGTAATCAGCCCCAGCATTTT
TRBJ1-6,TRBV5-1,TRBD1,NA,CASSLGQGAYSPLHF,TGCGCCAGCAGCTTGGGGCAGGGGGCATATTCACCCCTCCACTTT
TRBJ2-3,TRBV4-1,NA,NA,CASSGALDTQYF,TGCGCCAGCAGCGGGGCCTTGGATACGCAGTATTTT
TRBJ1-3,TRBV7-9,NA,NA,CASSLRVGAGNTIYF,TGTGCCAGCAGCCTAAGAGTGGGAGCTGGAAACACCATATATTTT
TRBJ2-7,TRBV6-1,TRBD1,NA,CASSFDLTGNKQYF,TGTGCCAGCAGTTTCGATTTGACAGGGAATAAGCAGTACTTC
TRBJ1-3,TRBV19,NA,NA,CASSRSFSGNTIYF,TGTGCCAGTAGTCGGAGTTTCTCTGGAAACACCATATATTTT